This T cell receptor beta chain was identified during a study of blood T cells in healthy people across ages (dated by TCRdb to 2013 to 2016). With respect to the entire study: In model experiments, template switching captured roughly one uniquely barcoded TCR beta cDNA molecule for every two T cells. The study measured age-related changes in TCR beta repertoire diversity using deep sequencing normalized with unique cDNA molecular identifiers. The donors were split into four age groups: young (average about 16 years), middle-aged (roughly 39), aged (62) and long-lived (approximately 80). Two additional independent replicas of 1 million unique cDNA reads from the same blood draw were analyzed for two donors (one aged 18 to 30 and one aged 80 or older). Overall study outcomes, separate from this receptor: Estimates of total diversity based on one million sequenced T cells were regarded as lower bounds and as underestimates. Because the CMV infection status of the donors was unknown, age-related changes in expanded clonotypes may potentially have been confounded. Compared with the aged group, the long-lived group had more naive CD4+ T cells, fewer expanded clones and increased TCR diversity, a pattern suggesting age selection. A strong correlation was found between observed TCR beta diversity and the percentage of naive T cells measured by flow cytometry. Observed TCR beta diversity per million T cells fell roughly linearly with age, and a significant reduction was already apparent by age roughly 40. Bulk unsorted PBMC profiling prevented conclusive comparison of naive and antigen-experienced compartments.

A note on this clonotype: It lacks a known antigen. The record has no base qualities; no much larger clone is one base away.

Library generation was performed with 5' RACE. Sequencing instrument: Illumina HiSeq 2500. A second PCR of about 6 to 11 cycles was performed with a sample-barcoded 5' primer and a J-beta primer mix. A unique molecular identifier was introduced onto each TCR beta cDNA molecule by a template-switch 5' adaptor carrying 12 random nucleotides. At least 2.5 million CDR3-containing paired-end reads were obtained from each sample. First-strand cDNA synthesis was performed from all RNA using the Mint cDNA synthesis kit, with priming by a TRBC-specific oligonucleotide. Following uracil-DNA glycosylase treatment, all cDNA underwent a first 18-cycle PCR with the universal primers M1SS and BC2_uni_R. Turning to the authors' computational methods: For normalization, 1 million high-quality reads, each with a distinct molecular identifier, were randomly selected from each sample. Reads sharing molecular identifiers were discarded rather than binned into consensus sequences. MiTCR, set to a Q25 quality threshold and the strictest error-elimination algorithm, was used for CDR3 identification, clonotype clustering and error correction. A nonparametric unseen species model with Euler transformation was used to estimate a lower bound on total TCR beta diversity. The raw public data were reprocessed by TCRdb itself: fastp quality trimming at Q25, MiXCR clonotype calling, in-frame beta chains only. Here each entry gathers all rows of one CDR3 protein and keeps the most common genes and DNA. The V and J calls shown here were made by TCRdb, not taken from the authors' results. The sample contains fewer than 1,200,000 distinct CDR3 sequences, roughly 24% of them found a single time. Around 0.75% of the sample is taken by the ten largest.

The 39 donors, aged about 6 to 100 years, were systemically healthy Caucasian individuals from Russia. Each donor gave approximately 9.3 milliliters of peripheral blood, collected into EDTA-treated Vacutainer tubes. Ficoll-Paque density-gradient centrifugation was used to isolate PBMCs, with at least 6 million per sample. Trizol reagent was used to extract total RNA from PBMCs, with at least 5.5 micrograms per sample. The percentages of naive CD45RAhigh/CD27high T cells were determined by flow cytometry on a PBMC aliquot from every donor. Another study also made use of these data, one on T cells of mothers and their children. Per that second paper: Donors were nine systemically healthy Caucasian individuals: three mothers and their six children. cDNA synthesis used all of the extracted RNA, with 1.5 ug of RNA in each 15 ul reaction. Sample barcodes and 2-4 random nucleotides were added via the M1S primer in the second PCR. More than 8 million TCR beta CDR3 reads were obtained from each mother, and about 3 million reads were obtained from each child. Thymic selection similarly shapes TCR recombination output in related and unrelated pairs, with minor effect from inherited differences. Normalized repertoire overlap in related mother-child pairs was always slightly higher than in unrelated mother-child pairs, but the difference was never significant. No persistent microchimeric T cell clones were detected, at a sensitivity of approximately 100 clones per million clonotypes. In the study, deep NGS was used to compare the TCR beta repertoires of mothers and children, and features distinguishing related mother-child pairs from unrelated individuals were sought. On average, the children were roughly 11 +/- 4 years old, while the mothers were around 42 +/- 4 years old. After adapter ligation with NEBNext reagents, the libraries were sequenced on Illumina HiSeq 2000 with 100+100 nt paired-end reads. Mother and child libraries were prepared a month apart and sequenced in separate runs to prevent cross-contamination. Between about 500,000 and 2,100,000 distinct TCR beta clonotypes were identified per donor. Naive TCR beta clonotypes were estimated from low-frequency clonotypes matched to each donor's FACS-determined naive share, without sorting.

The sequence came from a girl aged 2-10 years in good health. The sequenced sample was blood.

The CDR3 protein is CASSLARRATDTQYF. Read as DNA, the sequence is TGCGCCAGCAGCTTGGCCCGGAGGGCCACAGATACGCAGTATTTT. The chain is assembled from TRBV5-1 and TRBJ2-3, with a tentative D gene TRBD2 over 6 matching bases. CDR1 is given as SGHRS and CDR2 as YFSETQ, both from the germline V gene. Counted from cysteine to phenylalanine, this CDR3 has 15 amino acids. Only the CDR3 part of the read is kept: 45 bases, read in frame from the first base. Relative to germline, V is 0 bases shorter and J is 2 bases shorter, with 10 bases between their ends.